Listed here are 9 T cell receptor beta chains from one sample, sequenced in a study of T cell repertoires in cytomegalovirus infection. TCRdb re-analysed the reads in MiXCR, keeping a single row per CDR3 protein. The repertoire holds 600,000 to 800,000 distinct CDR3 sequences, with about 24% as singletons. Sequencing was performed on CD8+ T cells from PBMCs. The origin of the receptors is a human donor in good health (CMV status not recorded). Some clones in this sample may be carry-over from other donors' samples.

This chain uses TRBV29-1 with TRBJ2-3; TRBD2 matches at 7 bases. Trimming removed 0 bases from V and 2 bases from J; junction bases left unmatched: 8. Germline V gene lookup returns CDR1 SQVTM and CDR2 ANQGSEA. This CDR3 has 16 residues. The CDR3 nucleotides read TGCAGCGTTGAAGATCTGGCGGGGGACTCCACAGATACGCAGTATTTT. This encodes CSVEDLAGDSTDTQYF.

This clonotype was detected only a few times. The DNA of the CDR3 is TGTGCCAGCAGTTCTGGGAATCCACCCCTCCACTTT. Its translation is CASSSGNPPLHF. This chain links TRBV6-2 or TRBV6-3 with TRBJ1-6; D remains ambiguous. The V gene's germline CDR1 is MNHEY and CDR2 SVGEGT. The CDR3 sequence is 12 residues long. Trimming left V 4 bases short and J 11 bases short, with 9 bases between.

The chain uses TRBV5-5 and TRBJ1-1; D may be TRBD1 (5 bases). The ends were cut back, 0 bases at V and 0 bases at J, with 12 bases in the middle. Germline assignment: CDR1 SGHKS and CDR2 YYEKEE (reference sequence). There are 16 residues in the CDR3. In DNA, the CDR3 is TGTGCCAGCAGCTTGGACCCGGGACGGATGAACACTGAAGCTTTCTTT. This translates into CASSLDPGRMNTEAFF.

In this sample, this clonotype turned up a few times. The gene calls are TRBV7-9 and TRBJ2-7, with 8 bases lining up with TRBD1. This CDR3 is 16 amino acids long. Trimming removed 5 bases from V and 2 bases from J; junction bases left unmatched: 11. The germline V gene encodes CDR1 SEHNR and CDR2 FQNEAQ (reference sequence). This CDR3 reads CASSPLPGQAAYEQYV. In nucleotides, the CDR3 is TGTGCCAGCAGCCCTCTCCCGGGACAGGCAGCCTACGAGCAGTACGTC.

The chain carries TRBV5-6 and TRBJ1-2, with 7 bases identical to TRBD1. With 1 base clipped from V and 7 bases from J, the junction kept 4 bases outside the gene matches. Germline V gene sequence: CDR1 SGHDT, CDR2 YYEEEE. The CDR3 covers 13 residues. CDR3 protein: CASSLLTGSGYTF. The CDR3 coding sequence is TGTGCCAGCAGCTTGCTGACAGGGTCTGGCTACACCTTC. The variable domain in full, completed from reference TRBV5-6 and TRBJ1-2, reads DAGVTQSPTHLIKTRGQQVTLRCSPKSGHDTVSWYQQALGQGPQFIFQYYEEEERQRGNFPDRFSGHQFPNYSSELNVNALLLGDSALYLCASSLLTGSGYTFGSGTRLTVV.

The chain uses TRBV7-9 and TRBJ1-4, with 11 bases matching TRBD1. Germline CDR1 SEHNR, CDR2 FQNEAQ (reference sequence). CDR3 size: 15 residues. After removal of 8 bases from V and 8 bases from J, the junction contained 10 bases not matched to a gene. The CDR3 is CASGGPGQGAEKLFF. In DNA, the CDR3 is TGTGCCAGCGGTGGACCTGGACAGGGGGCGGAAAAACTGTTTTTT.

This clonotype has only a few counts. For the CDR3, the DNA is TGCAGTGCTAGGGAGCTAGCGGGGGGTATGAACAATGAGCAGTTCTTC. Its protein product is CSARELAGGMNNEQFF. The rearrangement uses TRBV20-1 and TRBJ2-1, with 11 positions matching TRBD2. CDR1 is DFQATT, CDR2 SNEGSKA, per germline (reference sequence). The length of the CDR3 is 16 residues. Trimming removed 3 bases from V and 5 bases from J; junction bases left unmatched: 9.

This sequence joins TRBV7-3 and TRBJ2-7; D may be TRBD1 (6 bases). Trimming pared 5 bases from V and 7 bases from J, leaving 15 bases between. The CDR3 length is 13 residues. Germline-derived CDR1 and CDR2 are SGHTA and FQGTGA. The CDR3 is CASSPQGAREQYF. In nucleotides, the CDR3 is TGTGCCAGCAGCCCACAGGGAGCGAGGGAGCAGTACTTC. Using reference TRBV7-3 and TRBJ2-7 for the parts outside the CDR3, the full variable domain is GAGVSQTPSNKVTEKGKYVELRCDPISGHTALYWYRQSLGQGPEFLIYFQGTGAADDSGLPNDRFFAVRPEGSVSTLKIQRTERGDSAVYLCASSPQGAREQYFGPGTRLTVT.

The chain employs TRBV19 and TRBJ1-5, with TRBD1 matching over 7 bases. CDR1 and CDR2 (germline): LNHDA, SQIVND (reference sequence). V lost 5 bases and J lost 0; bases outside the gene matches: 7. The CDR3 runs to 16 residues. CDR3 in DNA: TGTGCCAGTAGTTTGGGACAGTCCTATAGCAATCAGCCCCAGCATTTT. Residues: CASSLGQSYSNQPQHF.